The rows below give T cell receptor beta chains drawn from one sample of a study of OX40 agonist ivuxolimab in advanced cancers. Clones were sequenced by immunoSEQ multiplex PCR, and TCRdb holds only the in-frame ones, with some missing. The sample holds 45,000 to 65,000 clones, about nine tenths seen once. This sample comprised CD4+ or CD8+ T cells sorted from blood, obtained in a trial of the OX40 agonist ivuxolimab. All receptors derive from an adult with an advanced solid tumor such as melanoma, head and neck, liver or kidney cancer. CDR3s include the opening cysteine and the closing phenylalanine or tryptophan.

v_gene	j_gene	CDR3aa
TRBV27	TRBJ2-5	CASSPLLQETQYF
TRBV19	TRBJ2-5	CASSPSGRKETQYF
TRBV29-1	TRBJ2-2	CSADFGISTGELFF
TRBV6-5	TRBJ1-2	CASSSTGTANYGYTF
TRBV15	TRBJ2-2	CATSGSGTGELFF
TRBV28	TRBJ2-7	CASSFRGVAGYEQYF
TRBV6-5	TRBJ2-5	CASSRLGTVQETQYF
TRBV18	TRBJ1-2	CASSSGTGAQISYGYTF
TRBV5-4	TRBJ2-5	CASSLQGVETQYF
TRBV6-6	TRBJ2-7	CASSSPRADGQYF
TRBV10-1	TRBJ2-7	CASGLAGAAEGEQYF
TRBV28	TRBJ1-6	CASSLARTGSPLHF
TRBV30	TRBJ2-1	CAWSAGQGPYNEQFF
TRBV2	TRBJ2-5	CASSVTRIQETQYF
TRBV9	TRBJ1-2	CASSPGTGDKRGYTF
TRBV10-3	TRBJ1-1	CAIRPTGNTEAFF
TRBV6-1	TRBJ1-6	CASSDAGGNSPLHF
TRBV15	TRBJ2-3	CATSRDLWQGLTDTQYF
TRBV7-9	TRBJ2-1	CASSLAGPRGPYNEQFF
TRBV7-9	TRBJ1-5	CASSLGWGPEPQHF
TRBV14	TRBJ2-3	CASSQGRAYTQYF
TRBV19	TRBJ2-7	CASSSDRYEQYF
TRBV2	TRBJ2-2	CASKWGQGNTGELFF
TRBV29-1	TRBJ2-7	CSVGATGSKQYF
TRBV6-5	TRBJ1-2	CASSPDRDLYGYTF
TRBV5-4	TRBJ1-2	CASSVDRESYGYTF
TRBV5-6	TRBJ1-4	CASSAVGEKLFF
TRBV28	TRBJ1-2	CASSLQQYGYTF
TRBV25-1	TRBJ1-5	CASSEPTGQQPQHF
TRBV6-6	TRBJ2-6	CASTPQGRAGANVLTF
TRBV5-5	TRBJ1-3	CASSGVGGNTIYF
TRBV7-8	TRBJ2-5	CASSIRDLGRETQYF
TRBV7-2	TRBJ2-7	CASSPEVTYEQYF
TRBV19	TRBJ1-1	CASSMQGPTEAFF
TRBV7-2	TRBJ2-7	CASSPGTSGREYF
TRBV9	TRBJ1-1	CASSLGTVNTEAFF
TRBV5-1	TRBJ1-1	CASSYTGSAEAFF
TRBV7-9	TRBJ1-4	CASTQGGGGDEKLFF
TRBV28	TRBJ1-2	CASQGWGGGYTF
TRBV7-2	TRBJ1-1	CASSLGTGGRRNTEAFF
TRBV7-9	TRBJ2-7	CASSLGSGQAYEQYF
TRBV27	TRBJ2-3	CASSNLRDRGRTDTQYF
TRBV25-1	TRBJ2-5	CASMRRGETQYF
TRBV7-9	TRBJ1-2	CASSVTGTGFGYTF
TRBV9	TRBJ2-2	CASSPHGVGGELFF